This TCR beta chain was sequenced for a study of blood T cell repertoires in COVID-19. Study summary: Sources were T cells, B-cell-depleted T cells, or PBMCs; the material itself was cDNA or gDNA.

Per the authors' pipeline: How many nucleated cells were present was estimated from reference gene primer amplification. Data came from immunoSEQ multiplex PCR; TCRdb stores just in-frame clones and leaves some out. For V, J and clone size, that table is used; D and trimming come from the DNA. The sample holds approximately 220,000 clones; 70% to 90% are singletons and the top ten take roughly 2.6%. The V and J ends lost 1 base and 6 bases, in that order; junction bases with no gene match: 4. CDR3 length: 15 amino acids. Germline CDR1 and CDR2: SGHTA and FQGNSA. The chain couples TRBV7-2 to TRBJ1-4; TRBD1 matches 8 bases. Sequencing was done on a sample of peripheral blood. The clonotype comes from a man aged 45 to 65 who had recovered from COVID-19. The CDR3 DNA reads as TGTGCCAGCAGCTTAGTGACAGGGGTAGATGAAAAACTGTTTTTT. Residues: CASSLVTGVDEKLFF.